This entry lists 17 T cell receptor beta chains sequenced from one sample in a study of T cells in Graves' hyperthyroidism and ophthalmopathy. TCR beta CDR3 region amplification was performed from RNA transcripts. First-round RT-PCR targeting the TCR CDR3 was performed with the HTBI primer set. TCRdb re-derived calls from the multiplex PCR reads in MiXCR, one entry per CDR3 protein. The sample has around 350,000 distinct CDR3 sequences, more than 20% seen once. Sequencing input: blood. These receptors were collected from a man aged 45-65 years with Graves' hyperthyroidism.

The gene calls are TRBV20-1 and TRBJ2-3; the match to TRBD2 covers 7 bases. After removal of 5 bases from V and 6 bases from J, the junction contained 8 bases not matched to a gene. Germline V lookup: CDR1 DFQATT, CDR2 SNEGSKA (reference sequence). The CDR3 is made up of 13 amino acids. The CDR3: CSAEGGEGDTQYF. Here the CDR3 DNA reads TGCAGTGCTGAAGGTGGGGAGGGTGATACGCAGTATTTT.

This clonotype came up a few times. CDR3 coding DNA: TGTGCCAGCTCACCACGTGGGCCTGGGGAGACCCAGTACTTC. It encodes CASSPRGPGETQYF. The V gene is TRBV18, the J gene TRBJ2-5, with unresolved D. Germline V lookup: CDR1 KGHSH, CDR2 LQKENI. This CDR3 comprises 14 residues. V was clipped by 1 base and J by 5 bases, with 11 bases between them.

This sequence joins TRBV14 and TRBJ1-1; 7 bases are a match to TRBD1. Germline assignment: CDR1 SGHDN and CDR2 FVKESK. The ends lost 1 base at V and 3 bases at J; junction bases unmatched: 8. The length of the CDR3 is 16 residues. The CDR3 nucleotides read TGTGCCAGCAGCCAAGGAAGAGGGACAGAATACACTGAAGCTTTCTTT. It is translated as CASSQGRGTEYTEAFF.

The J gene is TRBJ2-5, the V gene TRBV20-1; 8 bases line up with TRBD2. V shed 2 bases and J 3 bases; nucleotides not matched to a gene: 11. The CDR3 spans 16 residues. The V gene's germline CDR1 is DFQATT and CDR2 SNEGSKA (reference sequence). CDR3 bases: TGCAGTGCTAGATGGGAAAAAGCGGGAGAGGAAGAGACCCAGTACTTC. Its translation is CSARWEKAGEEETQYF.

This clonotype turned up a few times. The J gene is TRBJ1-5, the V gene TRBV28; D gene ambiguous. The CDR3 has 15 amino acids. Germline V lookup: CDR1 MDHEN, CDR2 SYDVKM. Between the trimmed V and J ends, which lost 5 bases and 7 bases, there was a span of 18 bases. The CDR3 here is CASSPTFGVEQPQHF. The CDR3 DNA is TGTGCCAGCAGTCCAACATTCGGGGTTGAACAGCCCCAGCATTTT. The full variable domain, its missing parts supplied by reference TRBV28 and TRBJ1-5, is DVKVTQSSRYLVKRTGEKVFLECVQDMDHENMFWYRQDPGLGLRLIYFSYDVKMKEKGDIPEGYSVSREKKERFSLILESASTNQTSMYLCASSPTFGVEQPQHFGDGTRLSIL.

The chain is built from TRBV10-2 and TRBJ1-6; D may be TRBD1 (6 bases). The CDR3 consists of 18 residues. CDR1 is WSHSY, CDR2 SAAADI, per germline. The germline V and J ends were trimmed by 2 bases and 0 bases, with 14 bases remaining between them. The CDR3 bases are TGCGCCAGCAGTGAGACGGGACACCTAAGCTCCTATAATTCACCCCTCCACTTT. This encodes CASSETGHLSSYNSPLHF.

The rearrangement links TRBV6-1 to TRBJ2-7, with D possibly being TRBD2 (5 bases). This CDR3 region has 12 residues. The ends were cut back, 4 bases at V and 6 bases at J, with 10 bases in the middle. Germline lookup yields CDR1 MNHNS and CDR2 SASEGT. This chain's CDR3 is CASSVEGIEQYF. The CDR3 nucleotides read TGTGCCAGCAGTGTCGAGGGAATCGAGCAGTACTTC.

The chain carries TRBV7-3 and TRBJ2-1; 7 bases align to TRBD2. The V and J ends lost 2 bases and 8 bases, in that order; junction bases with no gene match: 9. Germline V gene lookup returns CDR1 SGHTA and CDR2 FQGTGA. The CDR3 runs 15 residues. CDR3 sequence: CASSLAGLERDEQFF. CDR3 nucleotide sequence: TGTGCCAGCAGCTTAGCTGGACTAGAACGGGATGAGCAGTTCTTC.

This clonotype was seen just once. The chain carries TRBV24-1 and TRBJ1-2; D is unclear. Germline V gene lookup returns CDR1 KGHDR and CDR2 SFDVKD. The CDR3 spans 11 residues. The V gene lost 4 bases and the J gene lost 6 bases, with 5 bases spanning the gap. This CDR3 is CATSDPDGYTF. In DNA form, the CDR3 reads TGTGCCACCAGTGACCCCGATGGCTACACCTTC.

V is TRBV6-1 and J is TRBJ1-1; D remains unclear. Trimming shortened V by 7 bases and J by 1 base, and 13 bases separated the two germline ends. Germline V gives CDR1 MNHNS, CDR2 SASEGT. The CDR3 is 14 amino acids. The CDR3 coding sequence is TGTGCCAGCAACCATATCGCAGGGAACACTGAAGCTTTCTTT. Residues: CASNHIAGNTEAFF.

The V gene is TRBV6-2 or TRBV6-3, the J gene TRBJ2-3, with 10 bases aligning to TRBD2. Germline V CDR1 and CDR2: MNHEY, SVGEGT. CDR3 length: 14 amino acids. The V segment lost 8 bases and the J segment 6 bases; nucleotides outside the gene matches: 8. The CDR3 region is CASLGLAMVDTQYF. The CDR3 region has the DNA TGTGCCAGCCTGGGACTAGCGATGGTGGATACGCAGTATTTT.

This clonotype has a handful of counts. The chain is built from TRBV5-1 and TRBJ2-2; 8 bases match TRBD1. Germline CDR1 reads SGHRS; CDR2 reads YFSETQ. The junction had 10 bases not matched to a gene; V was cut back by 0 bases and J by 6 bases. The CDR3 totals 17 residues. The CDR3: CASSLANPTGESGELFF. DNA for the CDR3: TGCGCCAGCAGCTTGGCCAATCCGACAGGGGAATCCGGGGAGCTGTTTTTT.

This clonotype was detected many times. CDR3 in amino acids: CASSLPAQETQYF. CDR3 nucleotides: TGTGCCAGCTCACTTCCCGCCCAAGAGACCCAGTACTTC. This chain links TRBV18 with TRBJ2-5; no definite D call. From germline, CDR1 is KGHSH and CDR2 LQKENI. The length of the CDR3 is 13 residues. V gave up 4 bases and J gave up 1 base, with 7 bases separating them.

Many counts were recorded for this clonotype. This chain connects TRBV20-1 to TRBJ1-2; 11 nucleotides agree with TRBD1. CDR1 and CDR2 from the germline V gene are DFQATT and SNEGSKA (reference sequence). The V segment lost 0 bases and the J segment 5 bases; nucleotides outside the gene matches: 8. The CDR3 spans 16 residues. The CDR3 coding sequence is TGCAGTGCTAGAGATACCTGGGACAGGGGGAATTATGGCTACACCTTC. Amino acids: CSARDTWDRGNYGYTF.

The rearrangement uses TRBV2 and TRBJ1-2; the D is unclear. V lost 5 bases to trimming and J lost 8 bases, with 15 bases between them. CDR3 length equals 13 residues. Germline loops: CDR1 SNHLY, CDR2 FYNNEI. The CDR3 reads CASSWAAAGGYTF. The CDR3 DNA follows: TGTGCCAGCAGTTGGGCCGCCGCTGGCGGCTACACCTTC. Variable domain in full (rest from reference TRBV2 and TRBJ1-2): EPEVTQTPSHQVTQMGQEVILRCVPISNHLYFYWYRQILGQKVEFLVSFYNNEISEKSEIFDDQFSVERPDGSNFTLKIRSTKLEDSAMYFCASSWAAAGGYTFGSGTRLTVV.

This clonotype was seen more than once but under ten times. The V and J genes are TRBV6-1 and TRBJ1-2; D not certain. CDR3 length: 13 residues. V lost 3 bases, J lost 4 bases, and 9 bases lay in between. CDR1 and CDR2 from the germline V gene are MNHNS and SASEGT. CDR3 sequence: CASSEIERYGYTF. Written as DNA, the CDR3 is TGTGCCAGCAGTGAGATCGAGCGCTATGGCTACACCTTC.

This rearrangement joins TRBV9 to TRBJ2-5; D is uncertain. V gave up 0 bases and J gave up 4 bases, with 13 bases separating them. The CDR3 runs to 15 residues. CDR1 is SGDLS, CDR2 YYNGEE, per germline. The CDR3 DNA is TGTGCCAGCAGCGTAGAATCAAGGGTGGGAGAGACCCAGTACTTC. It codes for CASSVESRVGETQYF.